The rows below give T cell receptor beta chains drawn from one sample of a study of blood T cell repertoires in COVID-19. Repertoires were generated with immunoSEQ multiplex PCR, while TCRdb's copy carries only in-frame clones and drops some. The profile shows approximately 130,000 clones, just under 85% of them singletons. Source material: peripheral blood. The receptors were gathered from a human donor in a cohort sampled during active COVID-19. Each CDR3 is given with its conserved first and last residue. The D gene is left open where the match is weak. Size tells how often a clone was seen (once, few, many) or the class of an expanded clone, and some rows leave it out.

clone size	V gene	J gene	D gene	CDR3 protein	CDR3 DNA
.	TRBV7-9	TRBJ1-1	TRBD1	CASSVGQGEAEAFF	TGTGCCAGCAGCGTAGGACAGGGGGAGGCTGAAGCTTTCTTT
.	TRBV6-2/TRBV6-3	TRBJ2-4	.	CASSYQGYGVIQYF	TGTGCCAGCAGTTACCAGGGGTATGGGGTCATTCAGTACTTC
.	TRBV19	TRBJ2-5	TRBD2	CASSPRASGGQETQYF	TGTGCCAGTAGTCCCCGGGCTAGCGGGGGGCAAGAGACCCAGTACTTC
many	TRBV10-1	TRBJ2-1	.	CASSESIGGLEFF	TGCGCCAGCAGTGAGTCGATTGGGGGGTTGGAGTTCTTC
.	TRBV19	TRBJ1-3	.	CAPVPGAQGNTIYF	TGTGCCCCGGTCCCAGGGGCGCAGGGAAACACCATATATTTT
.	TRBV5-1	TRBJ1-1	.	CASSFGTKNTEAFF	TGCGCCAGCAGCTTCGGGACTAAGAACACTGAAGCTTTCTTT
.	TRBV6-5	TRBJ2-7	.	CASSYSLGGTYEQYF	TGTGCCAGCAGTTACTCCCTCGGGGGTACGTACGAGCAGTACTTC
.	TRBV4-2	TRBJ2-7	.	CASSQLQGQREQYF	TGTGCCAGCAGCCAATTACAGGGTCAGCGGGAGCAGTACTTC
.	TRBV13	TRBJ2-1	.	CASSLTEPNEQFF	TGTGCCAGCAGCTTAACAGAGCCCAATGAGCAGTTCTTC
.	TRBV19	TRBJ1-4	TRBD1	CASSSLSRGRGEKLFF	TGTGCCAGTAGTAGCCTCTCCAGGGGGCGCGGTGAAAAACTGTTTTTT
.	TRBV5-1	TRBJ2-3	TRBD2	CASSFLAGGADTQYF	TGCGCCAGCAGCTTTCTCGCGGGGGGCGCAGATACGCAGTATTTT
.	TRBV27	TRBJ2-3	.	CASRRTGGADTQYF	TGTGCCAGCAGACGGACAGGAGGGGCAGATACGCAGTATTTT
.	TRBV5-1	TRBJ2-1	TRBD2	CASSLVSGGAWVEQFF	TGCGCCAGCAGCTTGGTCAGCGGGGGGGCCTGGGTTGAGCAGTTCTTC
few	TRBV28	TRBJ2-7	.	CASSFPQVFYPYEQYF	TGTGCCAGCAGTTTCCCCCAGGTTTTTTACCCCTACGAGCAGTACTTC
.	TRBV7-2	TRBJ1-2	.	CASRPTGGVGGYTF	TGTGCCAGCAGGCCCACGGGAGGCGTGGGGGGCTACACCTTC
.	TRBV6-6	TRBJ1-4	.	CASSYIGGKRWEKLFF	TGTGCCAGCAGTTACATCGGGGGGAAGCGCTGGGAAAAACTGTTTTTT
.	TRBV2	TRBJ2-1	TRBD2	CASRIRLAGEQFF	TGTGCCAGCAGAATTAGACTAGCCGGTGAGCAGTTCTTC
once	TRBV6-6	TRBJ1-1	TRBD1	CASSSQAGGNLREAFF	TGTGCCAGCAGTTCCCAGGCAGGGGGCAACTTACGTGAAGCTTTCTTT
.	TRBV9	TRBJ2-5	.	CASSEGQGGKETQYF	TGTGCCAGCAGCGAAGGACAGGGAGGGAAGGAGACCCAGTACTTC
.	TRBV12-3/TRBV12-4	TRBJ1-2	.	CASSFPGGAGYTF	TGTGCCAGCAGTTTCCCGGGAGGGGCTGGCTACACCTTC
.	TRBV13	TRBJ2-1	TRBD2	CASSFTLAGWNEQFF	TGTGCCAGCAGCTTCACGCTAGCGGGGTGGAATGAGCAGTTCTTC
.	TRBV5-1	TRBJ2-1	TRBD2	CASSLGASGGYNEQFF	TGCGCCAGCAGCTTGGGAGCTAGCGGGGGGTACAATGAGCAGTTCTTC
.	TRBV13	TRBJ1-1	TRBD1	CASSLRQGQMNTEAFF	TGTGCCAGCAGCCTCCGACAGGGGCAAATGAACACTGAAGCTTTCTTT
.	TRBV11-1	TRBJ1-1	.	CASSPGYTEAFF	TGTGCCAGCAGCCCAGGGTACACTGAAGCTTTCTTT
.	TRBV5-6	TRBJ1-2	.	CASSLEGPGGTFGYGYTF	TGTGCCAGCAGCTTGGAGGGACCGGGGGGGACCTTCGGCTATGGCTACACCTTC
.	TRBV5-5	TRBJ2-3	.	CASSLVTSTDTQYF	TGTGCCAGCAGCTTGGTAACTAGCACAGATACGCAGTATTTT
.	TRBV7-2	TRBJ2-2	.	CASSSLSAGELFF	TGTGCCAGCAGCTCGCTTTCGGCCGGGGAGCTGTTTTTT
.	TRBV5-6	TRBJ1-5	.	CASSLAGNQPQHF	TGTGCCAGCAGCTTGGCCGGCAATCAGCCCCAGCATTTT
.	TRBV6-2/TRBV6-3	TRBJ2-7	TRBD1	CASSIAPPGQLYEQYF	TGTGCCAGCAGTATCGCTCCTCCGGGACAGCTCTACGAGCAGTACTTC
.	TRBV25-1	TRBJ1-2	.	CASSEAGRNYGYTF	TGTGCCAGCAGTGAAGCGGGTCGTAACTATGGCTACACCTTC
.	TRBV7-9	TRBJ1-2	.	CASSLSVTGLYGYTF	TGTGCCAGCAGCTTATCTGTGACAGGACTCTATGGCTACACCTTC
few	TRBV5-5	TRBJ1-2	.	CASSLDPGEKYGYTF	TGTGCCAGCAGCTTGGATCCAGGGGAGAAATATGGCTACACCTTC
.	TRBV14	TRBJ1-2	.	CASSQAYGLGYTF	TGTGCCAGCAGCCAAGCGTATGGGCTTGGCTACACCTTC
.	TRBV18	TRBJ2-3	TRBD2	CASSRGGFGTDTQYF	TGTGCCAGCTCGCGCGGGGGGTTCGGCACAGATACGCAGTATTTT
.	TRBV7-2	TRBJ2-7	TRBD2	CASSLSMGSGTYEQYF	TGTGCCAGCAGCTTAAGCATGGGGAGCGGGACCTACGAGCAGTACTTC
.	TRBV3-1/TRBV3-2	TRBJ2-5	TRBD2	CAARASGAQETQYF	TGTGCCGCGAGAGCTAGCGGGGCACAAGAGACCCAGTACTTC
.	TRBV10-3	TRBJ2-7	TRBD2	CATLPGIAGVEQYF	TGTGCCACACTTCCCGGGATAGCGGGGGTCGAGCAGTACTTC
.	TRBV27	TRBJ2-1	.	CASSLYGGSYNEQFF	TGTGCCAGCAGTTTATACGGGGGCTCCTACAATGAGCAGTTCTTC
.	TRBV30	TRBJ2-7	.	CAWGQAYEQYF	TGTGCCTGGGGCCAAGCTTACGAGCAGTACTTC
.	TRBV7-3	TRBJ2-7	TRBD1	CASSRTGTGRDEQYF	TGTGCCAGCAGCCGAACCGGGACAGGGAGGGACGAGCAGTACTTC
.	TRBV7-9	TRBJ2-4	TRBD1	CASSWDRGDKNIQYF	TGTGCCAGCAGCTGGGACAGGGGAGACAAAAACATTCAGTACTTC
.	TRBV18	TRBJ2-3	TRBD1	CASSPGTGGADTQYF	TGTGCCAGCTCACCTGGGACAGGGGGCGCAGATACGCAGTATTTT
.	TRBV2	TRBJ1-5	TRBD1	CASSVQGAAEPQHF	TGTGCCAGCAGTGTACAGGGGGCGGCGGAGCCCCAGCATTTT